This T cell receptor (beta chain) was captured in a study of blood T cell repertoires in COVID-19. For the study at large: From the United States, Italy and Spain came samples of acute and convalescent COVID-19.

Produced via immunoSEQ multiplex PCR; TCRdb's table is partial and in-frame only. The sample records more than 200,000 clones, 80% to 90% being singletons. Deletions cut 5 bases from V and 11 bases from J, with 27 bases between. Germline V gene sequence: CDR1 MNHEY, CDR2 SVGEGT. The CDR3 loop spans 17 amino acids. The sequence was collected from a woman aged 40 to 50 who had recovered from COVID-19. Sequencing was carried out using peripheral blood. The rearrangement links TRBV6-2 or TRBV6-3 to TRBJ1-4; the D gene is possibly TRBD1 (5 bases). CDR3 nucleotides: TGTGCCAGCAGTACTGAAATCGGACCGGCCTTCAAGGGGAAACTGTTTTTT. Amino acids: CASSTEIGPAFKGKLFF.